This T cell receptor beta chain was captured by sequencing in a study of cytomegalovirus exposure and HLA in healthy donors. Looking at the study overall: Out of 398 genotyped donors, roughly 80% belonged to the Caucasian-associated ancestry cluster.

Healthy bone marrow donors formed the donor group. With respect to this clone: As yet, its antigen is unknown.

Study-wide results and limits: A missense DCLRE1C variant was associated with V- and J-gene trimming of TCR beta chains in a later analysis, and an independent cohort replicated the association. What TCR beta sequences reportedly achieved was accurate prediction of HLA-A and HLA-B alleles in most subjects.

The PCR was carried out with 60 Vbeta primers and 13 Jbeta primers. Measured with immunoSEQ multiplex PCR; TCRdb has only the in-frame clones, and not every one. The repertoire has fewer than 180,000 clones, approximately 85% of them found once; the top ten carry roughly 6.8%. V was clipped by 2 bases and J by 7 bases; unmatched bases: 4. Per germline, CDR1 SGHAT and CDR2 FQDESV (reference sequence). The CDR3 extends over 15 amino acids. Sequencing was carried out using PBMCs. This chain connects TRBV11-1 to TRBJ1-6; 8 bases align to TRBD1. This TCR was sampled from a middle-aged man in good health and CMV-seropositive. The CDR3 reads CASSLTGTGNSPLHF. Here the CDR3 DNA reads TGTGCCAGCAGCTTAACCGGGACAGGAAATTCACCCCTCCACTTT.